A selection of T cell receptor beta chains follows, all from one sample in a study of T-cell reconstitution after alpha-beta-depleted transplantation in children. TCRdb called the PCR reads again in MiXCR, with one record for every CDR3 protein. The table includes over 200,000 distinct CDR3 sequences, approximately 8.4% detected once. The input for sequencing was PBMCs, mostly from graft donor cells, taken 360 days after TCRalphabeta/CD19-depleted stem cell transplant. These receptors originate from a male patient aged 2-15 years who had a stem cell transplant for acute myeloid leukemia, so the T cells may come from the graft donor. Both conserved end residues are part of each CDR3. D genes are given only for firm matches. Only part of the rows carry a size: once, few, many, or a class if the clone is expanded.

clone_size: many
v_call: TRBV5-1
d_call: -
j_call: TRBJ2-3
cdr3_nt: TGCGCCAGCAGCTTGGCCCAGCTCAGCACAGATACGCAGTATTTT
cdr3_aa: CASSLAQLSTDTQYF

clone_size: few
v_call: TRBV5-4
d_call: TRBD2
j_call: TRBJ2-2
cdr3_nt: TGTGCCAGCAGCCCCCTTCCCAGCGGGGGACCCGGGGAGCTGTTTTTT
cdr3_aa: CASSPLPSGGPGELFF

clone_size: few
v_call: TRBV5-1
d_call: -
j_call: TRBJ2-3
cdr3_nt: TGCGCCAGCAGCCTACTACAGGTACCGGGGCAGGGCACGCAGTATTTT
cdr3_aa: CASSLLQVPGQGTQYF

clone_size: -
v_call: TRBV16
d_call: -
j_call: TRBJ2-7
cdr3_nt: TGTGCCAGCAGCCAATATGTTATTGGGGCAGGACAAACCTACGAGCAGTACTTC
cdr3_aa: CASSQYVIGAGQTYEQYF

clone_size: -
v_call: TRBV7-2
d_call: -
j_call: TRBJ1-2
cdr3_nt: TGTGCCAGCAGCTGGGGGGGGCAGAGCCACTATGGCTACACCTTC
cdr3_aa: CASSWGGQSHYGYTF

clone_size: many
v_call: TRBV20-1
d_call: TRBD1
j_call: TRBJ2-7
cdr3_nt: TGCAGTGCCAGGACAGGGAGGTATGTCTACGAGCAGTACTTC
cdr3_aa: CSARTGRYVYEQYF

clone_size: -
v_call: TRBV7-2
d_call: TRBD1
j_call: TRBJ1-5
cdr3_nt: TGTGCCAGCAGCTTAAAGACAGGGTTGCAGCCCCAGCATTTT
cdr3_aa: CASSLKTGLQPQHF

clone_size: many
v_call: TRBV29-1
d_call: -
j_call: TRBJ2-2
cdr3_nt: TGCAGCGCCGGGGTCTTGAACACCGGGGAGCTGTTTTTT
cdr3_aa: CSAGVLNTGELFF

clone_size: many
v_call: TRBV6-5
d_call: TRBD2
j_call: TRBJ2-5
cdr3_nt: TGTGCCAGCAGTTACTCCCGGACTAGCGGGGTTCAAGAGACCCAGTACTTC
cdr3_aa: CASSYSRTSGVQETQYF

clone_size: few
v_call: TRBV12-3/TRBV12-4
d_call: -
j_call: TRBJ1-2
cdr3_nt: TGTGCCAGCAATGGCGGGGACGGCTACACCTTC
cdr3_aa: CASNGGDGYTF

clone_size: few
v_call: TRBV7-3
d_call: TRBD2
j_call: TRBJ2-3
cdr3_nt: TGTGCCAGCAGCCCGACGGGCCTTAGCGGGGGGACGGCAGATACGCAGTATTTT
cdr3_aa: CASSPTGLSGGTADTQYF

clone_size: many
v_call: TRBV29-1
d_call: -
j_call: TRBJ2-3
cdr3_nt: TGCAGCGTTGAAGCGGGAGAGGCCCTCACAGATACGCAGTATTTT
cdr3_aa: CSVEAGEALTDTQYF

clone_size: -
v_call: TRBV19
d_call: TRBD2
j_call: TRBJ2-1
cdr3_nt: TGTGCCAGTAGTCTCGGAGCGGGGGATGAGCAGTTCTTC
cdr3_aa: CASSLGAGDEQFF

clone_size: many
v_call: TRBV12-3/TRBV12-4
d_call: TRBD2
j_call: TRBJ2-3
cdr3_nt: TGTGCCAGCAGCTTGGGGGGGGATACGCAGTATTTT
cdr3_aa: CASSLGGDTQYF

clone_size: few
v_call: TRBV28
d_call: -
j_call: TRBJ1-1
cdr3_nt: TGTGCCAGCAGTTTATCTAGTGGGATGAACACTGAAGCTTTCTTT
cdr3_aa: CASSLSSGMNTEAFF

clone_size: many
v_call: TRBV12-3/TRBV12-4
d_call: -
j_call: TRBJ2-5
cdr3_nt: TGTGCCAGCAGTTTATTACGGGTAGACCAAGAGACCCAGTACTTC
cdr3_aa: CASSLLRVDQETQYF

clone_size: -
v_call: TRBV5-1
d_call: TRBD2
j_call: TRBJ2-3
cdr3_nt: TGCGCCAGCAGCCTCGGGACTACCACAGATACGCAGTATTTT
cdr3_aa: CASSLGTTTDTQYF

clone_size: -
v_call: TRBV12-3/TRBV12-4
d_call: TRBD1
j_call: TRBJ1-2
cdr3_nt: TGTGCCAGCAGTCCAAACCCGGGACAGGGGGCGCCTAACTATGGCTACACCTTC
cdr3_aa: CASSPNPGQGAPNYGYTF

clone_size: many
v_call: TRBV11-2
d_call: TRBD1
j_call: TRBJ2-5
cdr3_nt: TGTGCCAGCAGCTTGTCCCTTACAGGGGTGGAGACCCAGTACTTC
cdr3_aa: CASSLSLTGVETQYF

clone_size: many
v_call: TRBV6-2/TRBV6-3
d_call: TRBD2
j_call: TRBJ2-7
cdr3_nt: TGTGCCAGCAGCCACCAGATAAGGACTAGTCGTCTATCCCTCTACGAGCAGTACTTC
cdr3_aa: CASSHQIRTSRLSLYEQYF

clone_size: many
v_call: TRBV12-3/TRBV12-4
d_call: TRBD1
j_call: TRBJ1-2
cdr3_nt: TGTGCCAGCAGCCCGACAGGGTCGGGGAGGGGCTACACCTTC
cdr3_aa: CASSPTGSGRGYTF

clone_size: few
v_call: TRBV5-1
d_call: TRBD2
j_call: TRBJ2-7
cdr3_nt: TGCGCCAGCAGCGGCACCACTAGCGACCCTACCACTTACGAGCAGTACTTC
cdr3_aa: CASSGTTSDPTTYEQYF

clone_size: many
v_call: TRBV2
d_call: TRBD2
j_call: TRBJ2-7
cdr3_nt: TGTGCCAGTACTCTAGCGGGAGGGTCTTACGAGCAGTACTTC
cdr3_aa: CASTLAGGSYEQYF

clone_size: few
v_call: TRBV20-1
d_call: -
j_call: TRBJ2-3
cdr3_nt: TGCAGTGCTAGTCTGGCGTTGCCTGGGGCAGATACGCAGTATTTT
cdr3_aa: CSASLALPGADTQYF

clone_size: many
v_call: TRBV12-3/TRBV12-4
d_call: -
j_call: TRBJ1-4
cdr3_nt: TGTGCCAGCAGCAACCCGGACAGATCAACTAATGAAAAACTGTTTTTT
cdr3_aa: CASSNPDRSTNEKLFF

clone_size: -
v_call: TRBV27
d_call: TRBD1
j_call: TRBJ1-6
cdr3_nt: TGTGCCAGCAGTTGGGGGACAGGGGGATCACCCCTCCACTTT
cdr3_aa: CASSWGTGGSPLHF

clone_size: many
v_call: TRBV20-1
d_call: TRBD2
j_call: TRBJ2-1
cdr3_nt: TGCAGTGCTGTAAGCGGGGATGAGCAGTTCTTC
cdr3_aa: CSAVSGDEQFF

clone_size: -
v_call: TRBV5-8
d_call: TRBD1
j_call: TRBJ2-3
cdr3_nt: TGTGCCAGCCCTCCGGGACAGACTGCTTGGGGAGATACGCAGTATTTT
cdr3_aa: CASPPGQTAWGDTQYF

clone_size: many
v_call: TRBV5-1
d_call: -
j_call: TRBJ2-1
cdr3_nt: TGCGCCAGCAAGACAGACAATGAGCAGTTCTTC
cdr3_aa: CASKTDNEQFF

clone_size: few
v_call: TRBV10-3
d_call: -
j_call: TRBJ2-1
cdr3_nt: TGTGCCATCAGTGAAGCCACAGTTAGCTCCTACAATGAGCAGTTCTTC
cdr3_aa: CAISEATVSSYNEQFF

clone_size: -
v_call: TRBV20-1
d_call: TRBD2
j_call: TRBJ2-3
cdr3_nt: TGCAGTGTAATCGGATTGGTTAGCGGGGCCCCTGAATCAGATACGCAGTATTTT
cdr3_aa: CSVIGLVSGAPESDTQYF